These 21 T cell receptor beta chains were all obtained from the same sample, sequenced in a study of Graves' ophthalmopathy and Graves' hyperthyroidism. CDR3 regions of TCR beta were amplified from RNA transcripts. Second-round multiplex PCR came after first-round RT-PCR with HTBI primers. TCRdb itself ran the multiplex PCR reads through MiXCR, one entry per CDR3 protein. The sample has approximately 380,000 distinct CDR3 sequences; under 25% are singletons. The sample consisted of peripheral blood. Receptors were obtained from a woman aged 18-29 years with stable Graves' hyperthyroidism.

In its sample, this clonotype was seen many times. The chain couples TRBV20-1 to TRBJ1-6, with D perhaps TRBD1 (5 bases). The CDR3 consists of 14 residues. V dropped 7 bases and J dropped 1 base, with 11 bases sitting between them. Germline V gene data show CDR1 as DFQATT and CDR2 as SNEGSKA (reference sequence). The CDR3 is CSVQGRSYNSPLHF. As DNA, the CDR3 is TGCAGTGTCCAGGGAAGGTCCTATAATTCACCCCTCCACTTT.

This clonotype was observed many times. The chain recombines TRBV20-1 with TRBJ1-5; D is ambiguous. Germline assignment: CDR1 DFQATT and CDR2 SNEGSKA (reference sequence). This CDR3 has 13 amino acids. V was shortened by 6 bases and J by 2 bases, with 11 bases between the two germline ends. The chain's CDR3 is CSARGWRNQPQHF. The CDR3 DNA sequence: TGCAGTGCCCGGGGATGGCGCAATCAGCCCCAGCATTTT.

At least ten counts were recorded for this clonotype. The chain has TRBV7-3 and TRBJ2-5; possible D gene TRBD1, 6 bases. This CDR3 is built from 15 residues. Germline CDR1 and CDR2: SGHTA and FQGTGA. V was clipped by 8 bases and J by 4 bases, with 20 bases between them. The CDR3 is CASSPSPGQRETQYF. DNA for the CDR3: TGTGCCAGCTCACCTAGCCCCGGACAGAGAGAGACCCAGTACTTC.

This chain joins TRBV3-1 and TRBJ2-7; 10 positions match TRBD2. CDR1 is LGHDT and CDR2 is YNNKEL in the germline V gene (reference sequence). The CDR3 totals 13 residues. Trimming took 1 base from V and 6 from J; bases not matched to a gene: 0. CDR3 DNA sequence: TGTGCCAGCAGCCAAGGACTAGCGGGCGAGCAGTACTTC. Its protein is CASSQGLAGEQYF.

The V and J genes are TRBV29-1 and TRBJ2-7; TRBD2 matches at 9 bases. Per germline, CDR1 SQVTM and CDR2 ANQGSEA. This CDR3 contains 14 residues. V shed 4 bases and J 1 base; nucleotides not matched to a gene: 5. The CDR3 reads CSVGLLAGSYEQYF. In DNA form, the CDR3 reads TGCAGCGTTGGGTTACTAGCGGGTTCCTACGAGCAGTACTTC.

The J gene is TRBJ1-3, the V gene TRBV6-5, with D possibly TRBD1 on 5 matching bases. This CDR3 comprises 17 residues. V lost 2 bases and J lost 3, with 17 bases in between. Germline-derived CDR1 and CDR2 are MNHEY and SVGAGI. The chain's CDR3 is CASSYTTRGAGGNTIYF. The CDR3 DNA is TGTGCCAGCAGTTACACTACTCGAGGGGCGGGTGGAAACACCATATATTTT.

This clonotype was picked up many times. The J gene is TRBJ2-7, the V gene TRBV5-1, with no clear D. Germline values: CDR1 SGHRS, CDR2 YFSETQ. Trimming took 0 bases from V and 2 from J, leaving 9 bases between them. The CDR3 length is 14 residues. CDR3 nucleotide sequence: TGCGCCAGCAGCTTGGAGGCCACAACCTACGAGCAGTACTTC. Residues: CASSLEATTYEQYF.

As concerns this clonotype: A read error is likely, as this CDR3 ends without the conserved phenylalanine or tryptophan. V usage is TRBV2 and J usage is TRBJ1-2; the match to TRBD1 covers 10 bases. Germline V CDR1 and CDR2: SNHLY, FYNNEI. V shed 8 bases and J 7 bases; nucleotides not matched to a gene: 22. This CDR3 has 18 residues. CDR3 in amino acids: CASLPPRDRGLSLGGYTL. The DNA of the CDR3 is TGTGCCAGCCTCCCCCCCCGGGACAGGGGCCTCTCACTGGGTGGCTACACCCTC.

This rearrangement joins TRBV4-1 to TRBJ1-5; possible D gene TRBD1, 6 bases. The CDR3 is 18 residues long. CDR1 MGHRA and CDR2 YSYEKL come from the germline V gene. With 1 base removed from V and 2 bases from J, the gap between germline ends came to 18 bases. CDR3 DNA sequence: TGCGCCAGCAGCCAAGGAGGGCGGGGGCCCCTTCGCAATCAGCCCCAGCATTTT. It encodes CASSQGGRGPLRNQPQHF.

The chain links TRBV10-3 to TRBJ2-3; 8 bases are a match to TRBD1. The J segment lost 3 bases and the V segment lost 2 bases, leaving 1 base of the junction unmatched. Germline CDR1 reads ENHRY; CDR2 reads SYGVKD. There are 14 residues in the CDR3. The CDR3: CAISEGQGTDTQYF. The CDR3 nucleotides are TGTGCCATCAGTGAGGGACAGGGTACAGATACGCAGTATTTT.

The sample holds many counts of this clonotype. This chain uses TRBV3-1 with TRBJ2-5, with TRBD2 matching 15 bases. The V and J ends lost 4 bases and 5 bases, in that order; junction bases with no gene match: 5. The CDR3 runs to 16 residues. Germline V CDR1 and CDR2: LGHDT, YNNKEL (reference sequence). CDR3 nucleotides: TGTGCCAGCAGCCTCCGGACTAGCGGGGGGGCCGAGACCCAGTACTTC. As protein: CASSLRTSGGAETQYF.

This clonotype has at least ten counts. Relative to the germline gene, one junction end is altered; a read error may explain this. The gene calls are TRBV2 and TRBJ2-4; 7 bases fit TRBD1. The CDR3 loop spans 15 amino acids. CDR1 is SNHLY and CDR2 is FYNNEI in the germline V gene. CDR3 DNA: TGTGCCAGCAGTGAAGCTCCGGGACAGCAAAACATTAAGTACTTC. Its translation: CASSEAPGQQNIKYF.

There are many counts of this clonotype. The junction shows a germline mismatch at one end, possibly a read error. V gene TRBV6-2 or TRBV6-3 combines with J gene TRBJ1-2; TRBD1 aligns across 8 bases. Germline loops: CDR1 MNHEY, CDR2 SVGEGT. There are 13 residues in the CDR3. The CDR3 region is CASSYGDRFFYAF. The CDR3 nucleotides read TGTGCCAGCAGTTACGGGGACAGGTTCTTCTACGCCTTC.

This clonotype was recorded at least ten times. The chain recombines TRBV2 with TRBJ1-6; D ambiguous. The CDR3 runs 13 residues. V dropped 1 base and J dropped 7 bases, with 5 bases sitting between them. The germline V gene has CDR1 SNHLY and CDR2 FYNNEI. CDR3 loop: CASSEGRNSPLHF. DNA of the CDR3: TGTGCCAGCAGTGAAGGCAGAAATTCACCCCTCCACTTT.

This clonotype was observed many times. The chain has TRBV11-2 and TRBJ2-5, with 9 bases identical to TRBD2. V trimming: 5 bases; J trimming: 4 bases; junction bases outside the gene matches: 5. Germline values: CDR1 SGHAT, CDR2 FQNNGV. The CDR3 is made up of 14 amino acids. CDR3 residues: CASSLSGRRETQYF. For the CDR3, the DNA is TGTGCCAGCAGCCTTAGCGGGAGAAGAGAGACCCAGTACTTC.

This clonotype showed up just once. The chain uses TRBV28 and TRBJ2-7; 7 nucleotides align to TRBD1. V shed 5 bases, J shed 2 bases, and the junction held 6 bases outside the gene matches. The germline CDR1 and CDR2 sequences are MDHEN and SYDVKM. The CDR3 covers 14 residues. CDR3 DNA sequence: TGTGCCAGCAGTGTAAGGGGACAGACCTACGAGCAGTACGTC. Translated, it gives CASSVRGQTYEQYV.

V gene TRBV6-5 combines with J gene TRBJ1-6, with D possibly matching TRBD1 (5 bases). Deletions cut 4 bases from V and 7 bases from J, with 11 bases between. CDR1 and CDR2 (germline): MNHEY, SVGAGI. The CDR3 is 14 amino acids. This CDR3 is CASSWGGGNSPLHF. DNA for the CDR3: TGTGCCAGCAGTTGGGGGGGAGGGAATTCACCCCTCCACTTT.

There are a few counts of this clonotype. The chain combines TRBV13 with TRBJ2-5; TRBD2 aligns across 7 bases. CDR3 size: 18 residues. From germline, CDR1 is PRHDT and CDR2 FYEKMQ (reference sequence). Losses at the gene ends were 5 bases for V and 0 bases for J; bases not matched to a gene: 15. In DNA, the CDR3 is TGTGCCAGCAGCAGAAGACTCCGGGCGGGGGTGTACCAAGAGACCCAGTACTTC. Its translation: CASSRRLRAGVYQETQYF.

This clonotype was detected many times. V gene TRBV7-9 combines with J gene TRBJ2-5; D may be TRBD2 (6 bases). CDR1 is SEHNR, CDR2 FQNEAQ, per germline (reference sequence). This CDR3 spans 14 amino acids. The V gene lost 5 bases and the J gene lost 3 bases, with 13 bases spanning the gap. CDR3 in DNA: TGTGCCAGCAGCCGACGCGGGACCGAAGAGACCCAGTACTTC. Its translation is CASSRRGTEETQYF.

The table lists this clonotype with many counts. The V and J genes are TRBV11-2 and TRBJ2-7, with D tentatively TRBD2 (6 bases). Germline V gene lookup returns CDR1 SGHAT and CDR2 FQNNGV. V lost 4 bases, J lost 1 base, and 11 bases lay in between. CDR3 length: 14 amino acids. CDR3 in amino acids: CASSYLGLSYEQYF. CDR3 in DNA: TGTGCCAGCAGCTACCTGGGACTGTCCTACGAGCAGTACTTC. The full variable domain, its missing parts supplied by reference TRBV11-2 and TRBJ2-7, is EAGVAQSPRYKIIEKRQSVAFWCNPISGHATLYWYQQILGQGPKLLIQFQNNGVVDDSQLPKDRFSAERLKGVDSTLKIQPAKLEDSAVYLCASSYLGLSYEQYFGPGTRLTVT.

Ten or more counts support this clonotype. The V gene is TRBV25-1, the J gene TRBJ2-7; D possibly corresponds to TRBD2 (6 bases). The CDR3 totals 14 residues. The V end lost 1 base, the J end lost 0 bases, and 7 bases lay between the germline ends. Germline V gene data show CDR1 as MGHDK and CDR2 as SYGVNS. This CDR3 is CASSESGDSYEQYF. The CDR3 DNA is TGTGCCAGCAGTGAATCGGGGGACTCCTACGAGCAGTACTTC.